This T cell receptor (beta chain) was captured in a study of shared clonotypes between healthy human individuals. Germline V gene data show CDR1 as GTSNPN and CDR2 as SVGIG (reference sequence). The CDR3 runs to 13 residues. V lost 5 bases to trimming and J lost 4 bases, with 12 bases between them. TCRdb keeps only in-frame clones here, not all; method: immunoSEQ multiplex PCR. The sample contains 2 million to 2.5 million clones, 90% to 95% of which appear only once. The rearrangement links TRBV30 to TRBJ2-1; D is unclear. The sequencing sample was made of naive CD4+ T cells from PBMCs. Subset here: CD45RA+ positively selected. This clonotype was obtained from a man younger than 35 in good health. Some clones in this sample may be carry-over from other donors' samples. The CDR3 DNA reads TGTGCCTGGGGCTGGGGTCCGTACAATGAGCAGTTCTTC. Translating it yields CAWGWGPYNEQFF.